Listed here are 18 T cell receptor beta chains from one sample, sequenced in a study of regulatory T cells in long-lasting Graves disease (dated by TCRdb to the early 2020s). Per the publication, the time point label means: newly diagnosed GD, antithyroid drugs for less than 3 months. RNA was extracted from PBMCs in TRIzol for both TCR sequencing and RNA sequencing. Library preparation used multiplex PCR. Data came from an Illumina HiSeq 4000. TCR beta libraries were built with iRepertoire HTBI primers and Arm-PCR amplification of CDR3 regions. The public reads were reanalyzed by TCRdb: fastp trimming at Q25, MiXCR alignment, in-frame beta chains only. Each CDR3 protein gets just one entry, which takes the most common genes and DNA from the rows behind it. The sample table holds around 480,000 distinct CDR3 sequences, of which roughly 15% were seen once. The biggest ten clones account for 10% to 15% of the sample.

The data also belong to a second study, concerning T cells in Graves' hyperthyroidism and ophthalmopathy.

The material was peripheral blood mononuclear cells (PBMCs), obtained at new diagnosis, from a patient treated with antithyroid drugs. These receptor sequences come from a middle-aged man with Graves disease. Donor details come from another sample of the same person, matched by shared clones.

There are many counts of this clonotype. The CDR3 spells CASNDGYEQYF. CDR3 in DNA: TGTGCCAGCAATGACGGCTACGAGCAGTACTTC. The V gene is TRBV28, the J gene TRBJ2-7; D gene unclear. V dropped 7 bases and J dropped 3 bases, with 7 bases sitting between them. CDR1 and CDR2 (germline): MDHEN, SYDVKM. This CDR3 region has 11 residues.

This sequence joins TRBV20-1 and TRBJ1-5, with a possible D match to TRBD1 (5 bases). The germline V gene has CDR1 DFQATT and CDR2 SNEGSKA (reference sequence). With 3 bases removed from V and 4 bases from J, the gap between germline ends came to 13 bases. The CDR3 covers 14 residues. CDR3 in DNA: TGCAGTGCTAGTTTGGGGCCACCTAATCAGCCCCAGCATTTT. Its translation is CSASLGPPNQPQHF.

The chain has TRBV3-1 and TRBJ2-7; 8 nucleotides agree with TRBD2. Germline values: CDR1 LGHDT, CDR2 YNNKEL (reference sequence). Trimming at V came to 4 bases and at J to 0 bases, leaving 5 bases not matched to a gene. There are 15 residues in the CDR3. The DNA for the CDR3 is TGTGCCAGCAGCCCCATCGGGACTAGCTCCTACGAGCAGTACTTC. It specifies CASSPIGTSSYEQYF.

Many counts were recorded for this clonotype. The chain joins TRBV5-1 to TRBJ1-5; D remains unclear. Germline V lookup: CDR1 SGHRS, CDR2 YFSETQ. The CDR3 consists of 14 residues. V lost 0 bases and J lost 7, with 11 bases in between. CDR3 sequence: CASSLEGIQQPQHF. The CDR3 DNA is TGCGCCAGCAGCTTGGAAGGGATCCAACAGCCCCAGCATTTT. The complete variable domain, with remaining parts taken from reference TRBV5-1 and TRBJ1-5, reads KAGVTQTPRYLIKTRGQQVTLSCSPISGHRSVSWYQQTPGQGLQFLFEYFSETQRNKGNFPGRFSGRQFSNSRSEMNVSTLELGDSALYLCASSLEGIQQPQHFGDGTRLSIL.

The sample holds one count of this clonotype. V and J are TRBV5-8 and TRBJ1-3; TRBD1 aligns across 7 bases. V shed 4 bases and J 0 bases; nucleotides not matched to a gene: 4. This CDR3 is built from 15 residues. Germline loops: CDR1 SGHTS, CDR2 YDEGEE. CDR3: CASSPDRNSGNTIYF. Here the CDR3 DNA reads TGTGCCAGCAGCCCGGACAGGAACTCTGGAAACACCATATATTTT.

This clonotype has a handful of counts. The chain carries TRBV20-1 and TRBJ2-1; 9 nucleotides align to TRBD2. CDR1 is DFQATT and CDR2 is SNEGSKA in the germline V gene (reference sequence). Trimming removed 0 bases from V and 8 bases from J; junction bases left unmatched: 11. The CDR3 is 16 residues long. The CDR3: CSARDPPSGDFDEQFF. CDR3 nucleotides: TGCAGTGCTAGAGATCCGCCTAGCGGGGACTTCGATGAGCAGTTCTTC.

The gene calls are TRBV19 and TRBJ1-1, with a possible D match to TRBD1 (6 bases). Germline CDR1 is LNHDA and CDR2 is SQIVND (reference sequence). Trimming took 3 bases from V and 4 from J, leaving 15 bases between them. This CDR3 contains 15 residues. CDR3 sequence: CASSIYGGSGTEAFF. The DNA of the CDR3 is TGTGCCAGTAGTATTTACGGGGGCAGTGGCACTGAAGCTTTCTTT. The full variable domain, its missing parts supplied by reference TRBV19 and TRBJ1-1, is DGGITQSPKYLFRKEGQNVTLSCEQNLNHDAMYWYRQDPGQGLRLIYYSQIVNDFQKGDIAEGYSVSREKKESFPLTVTSAQKNPTAFYLCASSIYGGSGTEAFFGQGTRLTVV.

This clonotype was counted many times. The rearrangement links TRBV7-2 to TRBJ2-3; D possibly corresponds to TRBD1 (6 bases). CDR3 length: 15 residues. V shed 6 bases and J shed 1 base, with 14 bases lying between them. Germline-derived CDR1 and CDR2 are SGHTA and FQGNSA. The CDR3 nucleotides read TGTGCCAGCAGTCCTACAGGGAAGCGCACAGATACGCAGTATTTT. It codes for CASSPTGKRTDTQYF.

The rearrangement uses TRBV10-3 and TRBJ2-1; 12 nucleotides match TRBD2. CDR1 ENHRY and CDR2 SYGVKD come from the germline V gene. This CDR3 is built from 19 residues. Trimming cost V 4 bases and J 5 bases; bases outside gene matches: 15. The CDR3 sequence is CAISGGDRVRTSGNNEQFF. CDR3 DNA sequence: TGTGCCATCAGTGGAGGCGACAGGGTTAGGACTAGCGGGAACAATGAGCAGTTCTTC.

This clonotype was recorded many times. The chain links TRBV3-1 to TRBJ1-1, with 11 bases matching TRBD1. CDR1 is LGHDT, CDR2 YNNKEL, per germline (reference sequence). V trimming: 3 bases; J trimming: 8 bases; junction bases outside the gene matches: 5. This CDR3 has 14 amino acids. The CDR3 DNA reads as TGTGCCAGCAGCCATCAGGACAGGGGGCCCGAAGCTTTCTTT. This translates into CASSHQDRGPEAFF.

This clonotype occurred many times. The chain employs TRBV6-5 and TRBJ2-7; possible D gene TRBD1, 6 bases. V was shortened by 0 bases and J by 6 bases, with 9 bases between the two germline ends. The CDR3 extends over 13 amino acids. CDR1 and CDR2 from the germline V gene are MNHEY and SVGAGI. The CDR3 DNA sequence: TGTGCCAGCAGTTACTCTCAGGGGACCGAGCAGTACTTC. Translating it yields CASSYSQGTEQYF.

The V and J genes are TRBV19 and TRBJ1-5, with D tentatively TRBD1 (6 bases). Germline values: CDR1 LNHDA, CDR2 SQIVND (reference sequence). The CDR3 runs to 15 residues. V lost 6 bases, J lost 5 bases, and 17 bases lay in between. The CDR3 spells CASRPDVGGDQPQHF. In nucleotides, the CDR3 is TGTGCCAGTAGGCCTGACGTGGGGGGCGATCAGCCCCAGCATTTT.

This clonotype has at least ten counts. The V gene is TRBV7-8, the J gene TRBJ2-1; D remains unclear. CDR3 length equals 14 residues. In germline, CDR1 is SGHVS, CDR2 FQNEAQ. The V and J ends lost 1 base and 4 bases respectively, with 8 bases between them. The CDR3 region is CASSLVLNYNEQFF. As DNA, the CDR3 is TGTGCCAGCAGCTTAGTGTTAAATTACAATGAGCAGTTCTTC.

The chain carries TRBV27 and TRBJ2-7, with D maybe TRBD2 (6 bases). V was cut by 0 bases and J by 2 bases, with 11 bases left in between. The CDR3 loop spans 15 amino acids. Germline CDR1 and CDR2: MNHEY and SMNVEV (reference sequence). CDR3 protein: CASSLSGRTAYEQYF. As DNA, the CDR3 is TGTGCCAGCAGTTTATCCGGGAGAACGGCCTACGAGCAGTACTTC.

This clonotype was detected ten times or more. V usage is TRBV20-1 and J usage is TRBJ2-7, with D unclear. Germline V gene sequence: CDR1 DFQATT, CDR2 SNEGSKA (reference sequence). CDR3 length equals 16 residues. V lost 0 bases to trimming and J lost 0 bases, with 15 bases between them. CDR3 residues: CSARDLLVASSYEQYF. As DNA, the CDR3 is TGCAGTGCTAGAGATTTATTGGTTGCCAGCTCCTACGAGCAGTACTTC.

In this sample, this clonotype turned up many times. The rearrangement joins TRBV28 to TRBJ2-7; D is possibly TRBD2 (5 bases). The V and J ends lost 5 bases and 3 bases respectively, with 11 bases between them. The CDR3 loop spans 13 amino acids. CDR1 and CDR2 from the germline V gene are MDHEN and SYDVKM. The CDR3 sequence is CASSRDGVYEQYF. In nucleotides, the CDR3 is TGTGCCAGCAGTCGCGACGGGGTCTACGAGCAGTACTTC. The variable domain in full, with the rest retrieved from reference TRBV28 and TRBJ2-7, is DVKVTQSSRYLVKRTGEKVFLECVQDMDHENMFWYRQDPGLGLRLIYFSYDVKMKEKGDIPEGYSVSREKKERFSLILESASTNQTSMYLCASSRDGVYEQYFGPGTRLTVT.

Note on this clonotype: A read error may be the cause here, since a much bigger clone is one base away. The rearrangement links TRBV7-2 to TRBJ2-1; D possibly corresponds to TRBD2 (6 bases). CDR3 length: 16 amino acids. Germline values: CDR1 SGHTA, CDR2 FQGNSA. This CDR3 reads CASSFLLADIYDEQFF. The CDR3 bases are TGTGCCAGCAGCTTCCTACTAGCTGATATCTACGATGAGCAGTTCTTC.

This clonotype was seen more than once but under ten times. A much larger clonotype is one base distant, so this may be a read error. The chain uses TRBV28 and TRBJ2-7; 7 bases fit TRBD2. Looked up from germline, CDR1 is MDHEN and CDR2 is SYDVKM. This CDR3 spans 15 amino acids. After removal of 7 bases from V and 1 base from J, the junction contained 10 bases not matched to a gene. The CDR3 DNA reads TGTGCCAGCAAGGGAGGGACTGCCAATTCCTACGAGCAGTACTTC. This gives the protein CASKGGTANSYEQYF.